What follows is one TCR beta chain and its context. This sample is part of a study of blood T cell repertoires in COVID-19. Overall study: The United States, Italy and Spain supplied acute and convalescent COVID-19 samples. Sample material is recorded as cDNA or gDNA derived from T cells, B-cell-depleted T cells, or PBMCs.

This CDR3 spans 17 amino acids. Germline loops: CDR1 MNHEY, CDR2 SVGEGT. The V gene end was trimmed by 2 bases and the J gene end by 7 bases; junction bases not matched to a gene: 10. Authors' analysis steps: Quantification of nucleated cells was approximated via reference gene primer amplification. Profiling relied on immunoSEQ multiplex PCR, and the TCRdb table lists in-frame clones only, not all of them. D and trimming were read from the DNA, whereas the V and J calls and clone size are those reported in that table. The sample holds about 70,000 clones, about 80% seen once. The J gene is TRBJ2-1, the V gene TRBV6-2 or TRBV6-3, with 11 positions matching TRBD2. The sample taken for sequencing was peripheral blood. This clonotype was sampled from a woman in her 70s with acute or convalescent COVID-19. The CDR3 sequence is CASSYPLAGGPGNEQFF. CDR3 sequence (DNA): TGTGCCAGCAGTTACCCTTTAGCGGGAGGGCCCGGGAATGAGCAGTTCTTC.